The 25 T cell receptor beta chains in this list originate from one sample, sequenced in a study of T cell responses to AZD1222 COVID-19 vaccine. Some clones are missing from TCRdb's copy, which holds only in-frame ones; the method was immunoSEQ multiplex PCR. The data contain 150,000 to 200,000 clones, approximately 90% of them singletons. Sequencing used peripheral blood, obtained 28 days after the second AZD1222 dose. These receptors were collected from an adult who received the AZD1222 COVID-19 vaccine.

The chain combines TRBV25-1 with TRBJ1-1, with 9 bases fitting TRBD1. This CDR3 has 15 residues. Per germline, CDR1 MGHDK and CDR2 SYGVNS. V trimming: 4 bases; J trimming: 1 base; junction bases outside the gene matches: 4. The CDR3 spells CASSATTGGNTEAFF. Here the CDR3 DNA reads TGTGCCAGCAGTGCGACGACAGGGGGGAACACTGAAGCTTTCTTT.

The chain employs TRBV14 and TRBJ1-6, with D hard to call. Trimming shortened V by 0 bases and J by 8 bases, and 11 bases separated the two germline ends. Germline V gene data show CDR1 as SGHDN and CDR2 as FVKESK. The CDR3 length is 15 residues. CDR3 sequence reads: CASSQDERLYSPLHF. The CDR3, as DNA: TGTGCCAGCAGCCAAGATGAGAGGTTGTATTCACCCCTCCACTTT.

This clone showed up just once. The chain recombines TRBV28 with TRBJ1-5; weak D call: TRBD1 (5 bases). V lost 3 bases, J lost 4 bases, and 7 bases lay in between. The CDR3 length is 13 residues. In germline, CDR1 is MDHEN, CDR2 SYDVKM. The CDR3 nucleotides are TGTGCCAGCAGTTTGTCAGGGAATCAGCCCCAGCATTTT. Its protein product is CASSLSGNQPQHF.

This clone was recorded once. The V gene is TRBV10-1, the J gene TRBJ2-7, with a tentative D call TRBD2 (6 bases). This CDR3 is 15 amino acids long. Germline assignment: CDR1 WNHNN and CDR2 SYGVQD (reference sequence). Trimming pared 2 bases from V and 4 bases from J, leaving 15 bases between. CDR3 in DNA: TGCGCCAGCAGTGAGACCTTAGCGGTCGGTTACGAGCAGTACTTC. Amino acid sequence: CASSETLAVGYEQYF.

The chain combines TRBV5-4 with TRBJ1-1, with a possible D match to TRBD1 (5 bases). Germline V lookup: CDR1 SGHNT, CDR2 YYREEE (reference sequence). V lost 5 bases and J 1 base, leaving 9 bases between the germline ends. This CDR3 is 13 amino acids long. The CDR3 sequence is CASRTGQNTEAFF. CDR3 coding DNA: TGTGCCAGCAGGACCGGACAGAACACTGAAGCTTTCTTT.

The rearrangement uses TRBV6-5 and TRBJ1-6; D unclear. V lost 2 bases and J 6 bases, leaving 8 bases between the germline ends. Germline CDR1 MNHEY, CDR2 SVGAGI. The CDR3 extends over 14 amino acids. CDR3: CASSYRQPNSPLHF. CDR3 sequence (DNA): TGTGCCAGCAGTTACCGGCAGCCTAATTCACCCCTCCACTTT.

This clone occurred once. The genes are TRBV2 and TRBJ1-5; TRBD1 might be the D (6 bases). Trimming cost V 3 bases and J 5 bases, with 11 bases left between them. Germline V gene lookup returns CDR1 SNHLY and CDR2 FYNNEI. The CDR3 covers 14 residues. The CDR3 sequence is CASSDAQGYQPQHF. Here the CDR3 DNA reads TGTGCCAGCAGTGACGCTCAGGGGTATCAGCCCCAGCATTTT.

This clone appeared a single time. The V and J genes are TRBV2 and TRBJ1-1; 8 nucleotides line up with TRBD1. The germline V gene encodes CDR1 SNHLY and CDR2 FYNNEI. V gave up 6 bases and J gave up 7 bases; unmatched junction bases: 10. The CDR3 is made up of 14 amino acids. The CDR3 loop is CASRWDRMNGEAFF. The CDR3 region has the DNA TGTGCCAGCAGGTGGGACAGGATGAACGGTGAAGCTTTCTTT.

This clone has just a few counts. The chain has TRBV19 and TRBJ1-1, with 7 bases aligning to TRBD1. V lost 5 bases and J lost 3; bases outside the gene matches: 9. The length of the CDR3 is 15 residues. The V gene's germline CDR1 is LNHDA and CDR2 SQIVND (reference sequence). The CDR3: CASSLRQGIYTEAFF. In DNA, the CDR3 is TGTGCCAGTAGTCTCAGACAGGGCATTTACACTGAAGCTTTCTTT.

The rearrangement uses TRBV29-1 and TRBJ1-2; TRBD1 matches 7 bases. The CDR3 spans 14 residues. J was trimmed by 3 bases and V by 4 bases; bases with no gene match: 8. Germline V CDR1 and CDR2: SQVTM, ANQGSEA. The CDR3 region is CSVVRTGYDYGYTF. In DNA form, the CDR3 reads TGCAGCGTTGTCAGGACAGGCTATGACTATGGCTACACCTTC.

The chain joins TRBV7-8 to TRBJ2-7; D might be TRBD2 (5 bases). The V and J ends lost 5 bases and 5 bases respectively, with 10 bases between them. CDR1 and CDR2 from the germline V gene are SGHVS and FQNEAQ. The CDR3 totals 12 residues. Written as DNA, the CDR3 is TGTGCCAGCAGCATCGGGGTGGACGAGCAGTACTTC. This translates into CASSIGVDEQYF. Complete variable domain (other parts from reference TRBV7-8 and TRBJ2-7): GAGVSQSPRYKVAKRGQDVALRCDPISGHVSLFWYQQALGQGPEFLTYFQNEAQLDKSGLPSDRFFAERPEGSVSTLKIQRTQQEDSAVYLCASSIGVDEQYFGPGTRLTVT.

The chain uses TRBV23-1 and TRBJ2-5, with D uncertain. Being an ORF, TRBV23-1 has a function that is uncertain. The ends were cut back, 0 bases at V and 5 bases at J, with 10 bases in the middle. The CDR3 is 14 residues long. CDR3 nucleotides: TGCGCCAGCAGTCAATCTGGCCGCCGGGAGACCCAGTACTTC. Its protein is CASSQSGRRETQYF.

The chain has TRBV11-1 and TRBJ2-2; either TRBD1 or TRBD2 may fit D (6 bases each). The germline gives CDR1 SGHAT, CDR2 FQDESV (reference sequence). Trimming pared 7 bases from V and 3 bases from J, leaving 12 bases between. This CDR3 has 14 residues. CDR3 DNA: TGTGCCAGCAACCCGGGGGCGCACACCGGGGAGCTGTTTTTT. Protein product: CASNPGAHTGELFF. Full variable domain (outside the CDR3, taken from reference TRBV11-1 and TRBJ2-2): EAEVAQSPRYKITEKSQAVAFWCDPISGHATLYWYRQILGQGPELLVQFQDESVVDDSQLPKDRFSAERLKGVDSTLKIQPAELGDSAMYLCASNPGAHTGELFFGEGSRLTVL.

V usage is TRBV9 and J usage is TRBJ2-1; D remains unclear. The length of the CDR3 is 15 residues. The V gene's germline CDR1 is SGDLS and CDR2 YYNGEE. V gave up 0 bases and J gave up 5 bases, with 12 bases separating them. Here the CDR3 DNA reads TGTGCCAGCAGCGTAGGGGCAGCCCGAGACAATGAGCAGTTCTTC. Protein: CASSVGAARDNEQFF.

The chain's CDR3 is CASSSGTGIYEQYF. For the CDR3, the DNA is TGTGCCAGCAGCTCCGGGACAGGGATCTACGAGCAGTACTTC. The rearrangement links TRBV7-2 to TRBJ2-7, with 9 bases matching TRBD1. This CDR3 has 14 residues. V was clipped by 4 bases and J by 3 bases; unmatched bases: 4. Germline CDR1 reads SGHTA; CDR2 reads FQGNSA. Full variable domain (remainder filled in from reference TRBV7-2 and TRBJ2-7): GAGVSQSPSNKVTEKGKDVELRCDPISGHTALYWYRQSLGQGLEFLIYFQGNSAPDKSGLPSDRFSAERTGGSVSTLTIQRTQQEDSAVYLCASSSGTGIYEQYFGPGTRLTVT.

The chain couples TRBV2 to TRBJ2-4; possibly TRBD2 for D (5 bases). CDR1 is SNHLY, CDR2 FYNNEI, per germline. Trimming shortened V by 7 bases and J by 5 bases, and 12 bases separated the two germline ends. CDR3 length equals 13 residues. The CDR3 nucleotides are TGTGCCAGCAACGGGAACGAGGAAAACATTCAGTACTTC. It encodes CASNGNEENIQYF.

This sequence joins TRBV10-3 and TRBJ1-3; 10 positions agree with TRBD1. The V and J ends lost 9 bases and 6 bases, in that order; junction bases with no gene match: 11. This CDR3 region has 15 residues. CDR1 and CDR2 from the germline V gene are ENHRY and SYGVKD. The CDR3 nucleotides read TGTGCCATTGCTGCCACAGGGACAGGGGAAAACACCATATATTTT. Translation: CAIAATGTGENTIYF.

The chain joins TRBV7-9 to TRBJ1-1; D is unresolved. Germline V gives CDR1 SEHNR, CDR2 FQNEAQ (reference sequence). Trimming took off 5 bases at V and 1 base at J, with 11 bases between the two ends. CDR3 size: 14 residues. The CDR3 nucleotides read TGTGCCAGCAGCCGCGGGAATTCGAACACTGAAGCTTTCTTT. Translated: CASSRGNSNTEAFF.

The chain carries TRBV28 and TRBJ2-5, with TRBD2 matching over 8 bases. Germline V lookup: CDR1 MDHEN, CDR2 SYDVKM. With V trimmed by 5 bases and J by 3 bases, 5 bases remained unmatched. CDR3 length: 14 residues. Here the CDR3 reads CASSPFGGEETQYF. For the CDR3, the DNA is TGTGCCAGCAGTCCTTTCGGGGGGGAAGAGACCCAGTACTTC.

This chain joins TRBV2 and TRBJ2-7; TRBD2 is a possible D gene (6 bases). The CDR3 is 14 residues long. Germline V gene sequence: CDR1 SNHLY, CDR2 FYNNEI. Trimming removed 8 bases at V and 7 bases at J, with 21 bases between. The CDR3 DNA reads TGTGCCAGCCGACCCTTCTCCCCCCGGGGGGAGCAGTACTTC. Translating it yields CASRPFSPRGEQYF.

The chain combines TRBV4-3 with TRBJ1-2; 10 bases match TRBD1. V was pared by 1 base and J by 7 bases, with 9 bases of the junction left unmatched. The V gene's germline CDR1 is LGHNA and CDR2 YSLEER. The CDR3 is made up of 16 amino acids. The chain's CDR3 is CASSQGGSTGGLGYTF. Here the CDR3 DNA reads TGCGCCAGCAGCCAAGGCGGTTCGACAGGGGGCCTTGGCTACACCTTC.

The chain links TRBV6-2 or TRBV6-3 to TRBJ2-3; D may correspond to TRBD1 or TRBD2 (5 bases each). Germline values: CDR1 MNHEY, CDR2 SVGEGT. V was clipped by 6 bases and J by 2 bases, with 12 bases between them. This CDR3 contains 14 residues. Here the CDR3 DNA reads TGTGCCAGCAGCCCGGGACCAAACACAGATACGCAGTATTTT. Encoded protein: CASSPGPNTDTQYF.

About this clone: Other DNA sequences within the sample encode an identical CDR3. The rearrangement links TRBV9 to TRBJ1-1; D is unclear. The V end lost 0 bases, the J end lost 1 base, and 4 bases lay between the germline ends. This CDR3 comprises 13 residues. Germline CDR1 SGDLS, CDR2 YYNGEE. The CDR3 region has the DNA TGTGCCAGCAGCGTAGCCGGGAACACTGAAGCTTTCTTT. Translating it yields CASSVAGNTEAFF.

This clone showed up just a few times. This chain links TRBV2 with TRBJ1-6; D call uncertain. Trimming pared 6 bases from V and 7 bases from J, leaving 10 bases between. Germline CDR1 and CDR2: SNHLY and FYNNEI. The CDR3 covers 13 residues. CDR3 coding DNA: TGTGCCAGCAGCGAATGGGCCAATTCACCCCTCCACTTT. This sequence encodes CASSEWANSPLHF. The whole variable domain, remainder taken from reference TRBV2 and TRBJ1-6, is EPEVTQTPSHQVTQMGQEVILRCVPISNHLYFYWYRQILGQKVEFLVSFYNNEISEKSEIFDDQFSVERPDGSNFTLKIRSTKLEDSAMYFCASSEWANSPLHFGNGTRLTVT.

This sequence joins TRBV7-2 and TRBJ1-3; 10 bases fit TRBD1. Germline CDR1 SGHTA, CDR2 FQGNSA. This CDR3 spans 14 amino acids. Germline trimming cut 8 bases from V and 4 bases from J; bases unmatched to any gene: 5. The CDR3 DNA sequence: TGTGCCAGCGCCGAGGGACAGGGGGGAAACACCATATATTTT. As protein: CASAEGQGGNTIYF. Full variable domain (remainder filled in from reference TRBV7-2 and TRBJ1-3): GAGVSQSPSNKVTEKGKDVELRCDPISGHTALYWYRQSLGQGLEFLIYFQGNSAPDKSGLPSDRFSAERTGGSVSTLTIQRTQQEDSAVYLCASAEGQGGNTIYFGEGSWLTVV.